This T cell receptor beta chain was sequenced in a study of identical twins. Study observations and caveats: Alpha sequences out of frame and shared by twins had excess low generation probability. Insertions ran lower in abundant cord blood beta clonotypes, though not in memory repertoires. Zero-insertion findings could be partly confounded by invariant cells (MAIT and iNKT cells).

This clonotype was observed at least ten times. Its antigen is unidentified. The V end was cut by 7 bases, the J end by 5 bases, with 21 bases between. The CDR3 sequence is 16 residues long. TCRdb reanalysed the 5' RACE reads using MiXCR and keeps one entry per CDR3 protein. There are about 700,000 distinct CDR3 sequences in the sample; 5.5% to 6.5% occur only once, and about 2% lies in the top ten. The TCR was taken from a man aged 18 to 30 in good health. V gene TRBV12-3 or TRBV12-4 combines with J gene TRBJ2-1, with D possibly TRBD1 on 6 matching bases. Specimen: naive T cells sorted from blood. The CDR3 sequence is CASKGVGTQPHNEQFF. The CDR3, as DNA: TGTGCCAGCAAGGGTGTTGGGACACAACCCCACAATGAGCAGTTCTTC.